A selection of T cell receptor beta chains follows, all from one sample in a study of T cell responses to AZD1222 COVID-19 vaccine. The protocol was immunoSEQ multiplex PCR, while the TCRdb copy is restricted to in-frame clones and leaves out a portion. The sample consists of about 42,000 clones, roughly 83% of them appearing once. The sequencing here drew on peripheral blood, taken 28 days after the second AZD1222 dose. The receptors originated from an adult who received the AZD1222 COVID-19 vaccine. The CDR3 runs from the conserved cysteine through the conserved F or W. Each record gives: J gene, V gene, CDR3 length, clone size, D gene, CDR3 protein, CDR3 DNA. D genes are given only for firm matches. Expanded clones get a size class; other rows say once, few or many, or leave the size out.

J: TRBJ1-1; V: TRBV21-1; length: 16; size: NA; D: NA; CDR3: CASRNEPTGGSTEAFF; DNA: TGTGCCAGCAGGAATGAGCCGACAGGGGGTTCCACTGAAGCTTTCTTT
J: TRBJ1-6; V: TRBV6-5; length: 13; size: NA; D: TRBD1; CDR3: CASIGTGTSPLHF; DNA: TGTGCCAGCATCGGGACAGGGACCTCACCCCTCCACTTT
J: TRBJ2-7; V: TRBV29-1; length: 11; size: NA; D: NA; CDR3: CSVWIPLEQYF; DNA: TGCAGCGTTTGGATACCACTCGAGCAGTACTTC
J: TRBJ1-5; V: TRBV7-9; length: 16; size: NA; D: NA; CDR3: CASSLGAGNSNQPQHF; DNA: TGTGCCAGCAGCTTAGGGGCAGGGAACAGCAATCAGCCCCAGCATTTT
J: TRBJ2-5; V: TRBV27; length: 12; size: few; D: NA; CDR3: CASNAWGETQYF; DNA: TGTGCCAGCAACGCGTGGGGAGAGACCCAGTACTTC
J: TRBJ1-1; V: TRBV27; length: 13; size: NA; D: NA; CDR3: CASSQHGGREAFF; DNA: TGTGCCAGCAGTCAACACGGGGGACGTGAAGCTTTCTTT
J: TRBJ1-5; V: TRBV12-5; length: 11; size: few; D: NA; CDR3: CASGPLEPQHF; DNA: TGTGCTAGTGGCCCCCTAGAGCCCCAGCATTTT
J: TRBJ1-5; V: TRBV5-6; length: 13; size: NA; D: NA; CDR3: CASSLAKARPQHF; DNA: TGTGCCAGCAGCTTGGCCAAGGCTCGGCCCCAGCATTTT
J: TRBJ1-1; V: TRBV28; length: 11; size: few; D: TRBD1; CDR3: CASRQGRDAFF; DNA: TGTGCCAGCCGACAGGGGCGGGACGCTTTCTTT
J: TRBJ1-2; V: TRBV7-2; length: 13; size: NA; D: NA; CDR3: CASSLSTGYGYTF; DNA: TGTGCCAGCAGCTTATCGACAGGCTATGGCTACACCTTC